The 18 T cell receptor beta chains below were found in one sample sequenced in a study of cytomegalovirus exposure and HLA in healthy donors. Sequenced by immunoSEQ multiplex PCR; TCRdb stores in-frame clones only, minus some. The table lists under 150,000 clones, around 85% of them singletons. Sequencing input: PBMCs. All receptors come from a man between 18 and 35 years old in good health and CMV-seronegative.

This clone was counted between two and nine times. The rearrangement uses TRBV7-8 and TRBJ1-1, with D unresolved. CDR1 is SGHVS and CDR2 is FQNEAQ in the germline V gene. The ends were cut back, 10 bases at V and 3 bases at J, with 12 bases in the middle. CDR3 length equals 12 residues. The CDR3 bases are TGTGCCACGCGGGATGGTCACACTGAAGCTTTCTTT. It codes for CATRDGHTEAFF.

The chain's CDR3 is CASSLGQVADTQYF. The DNA for the CDR3 is TGTGCCAGCAGCTTAGGGCAGGTCGCAGATACGCAGTATTTT. The V call is TRBV7-8, the J call TRBJ2-3; D is unresolved. The germline V gene encodes CDR1 SGHVS and CDR2 FQNEAQ. The CDR3 runs to 14 residues. Trimming shortened V by 1 base and J by 4 bases, and 9 bases separated the two germline ends.

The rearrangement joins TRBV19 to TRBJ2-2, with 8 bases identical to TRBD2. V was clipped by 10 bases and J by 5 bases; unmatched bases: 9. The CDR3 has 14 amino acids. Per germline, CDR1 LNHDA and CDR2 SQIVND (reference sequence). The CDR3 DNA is TGTGCCACCACGGGGGGGGCTAGAACCGGGGAGCTGTTTTTT. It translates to CATTGGARTGELFF.

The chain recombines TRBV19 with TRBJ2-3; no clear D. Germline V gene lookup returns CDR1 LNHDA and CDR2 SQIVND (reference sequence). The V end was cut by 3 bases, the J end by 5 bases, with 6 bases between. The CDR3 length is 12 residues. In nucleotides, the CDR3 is TGTGCCAGTAGTATTCTGAGAGATACGCAGTATTTT. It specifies CASSILRDTQYF.

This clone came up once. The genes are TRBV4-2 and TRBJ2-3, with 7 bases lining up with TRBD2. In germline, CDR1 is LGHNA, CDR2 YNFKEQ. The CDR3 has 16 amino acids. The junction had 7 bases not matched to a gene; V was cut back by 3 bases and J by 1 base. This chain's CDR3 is CASSHGLGRGTDTQYF. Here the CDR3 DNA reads TGTGCCAGCAGCCACGGTTTGGGGAGGGGCACAGATACGCAGTATTTT.

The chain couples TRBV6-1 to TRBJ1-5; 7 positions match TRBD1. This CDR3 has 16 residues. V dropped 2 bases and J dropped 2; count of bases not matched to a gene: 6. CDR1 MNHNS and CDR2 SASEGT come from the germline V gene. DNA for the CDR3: TGTGCCAGCAGTGAATTGACAGGGATGCGCAATCAGCCCCAGCATTTT. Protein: CASSELTGMRNQPQHF.

In nucleotides, the CDR3 is TGTGCCAGCAACAGACTAGCGGGAGAGGGCGAGCAGTACTTC. Its translation: CASNRLAGEGEQYF. The gene calls are TRBV28 and TRBJ2-7; 12 bases are a match to TRBD2. Germline V gives CDR1 MDHEN, CDR2 SYDVKM. The V and J ends lost 7 bases and 6 bases, in that order; junction bases with no gene match: 7. The CDR3 runs 14 residues.

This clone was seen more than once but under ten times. CDR3 in amino acids: CASSTLSSYEQYF. The DNA of the CDR3 is TGTGCCAGTAGTACCCTGAGCTCCTACGAGCAGTACTTC. V gene TRBV19 combines with J gene TRBJ2-7; D unclear. From germline, CDR1 is LNHDA and CDR2 SQIVND (reference sequence). V lost 4 bases and J 0 bases, leaving 7 bases between the germline ends. The length of the CDR3 is 13 residues.

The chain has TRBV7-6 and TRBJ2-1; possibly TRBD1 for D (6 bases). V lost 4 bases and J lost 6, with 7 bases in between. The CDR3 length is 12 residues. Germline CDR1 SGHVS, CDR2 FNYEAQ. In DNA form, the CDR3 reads TGTGCCAGCAGCTGGGACATCAATGAGCAGTTCTTC. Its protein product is CASSWDINEQFF. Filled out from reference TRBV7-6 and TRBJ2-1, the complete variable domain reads GAGVSQSPRYKVTKRGQDVALRCDPISGHVSLYWYRQALGQGPEFLTYFNYEAQQDKSGLPNDRFSAERPEGSISTLTIQRTEQRDSAMYRCASSWDINEQFFGPGTRLTVL.

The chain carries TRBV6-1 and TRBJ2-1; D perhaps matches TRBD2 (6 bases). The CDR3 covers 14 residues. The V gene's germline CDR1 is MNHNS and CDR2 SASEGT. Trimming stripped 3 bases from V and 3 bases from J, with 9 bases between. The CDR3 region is CASSDTGDYNEQFF. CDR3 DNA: TGTGCCAGCAGTGATACGGGGGACTACAATGAGCAGTTCTTC.

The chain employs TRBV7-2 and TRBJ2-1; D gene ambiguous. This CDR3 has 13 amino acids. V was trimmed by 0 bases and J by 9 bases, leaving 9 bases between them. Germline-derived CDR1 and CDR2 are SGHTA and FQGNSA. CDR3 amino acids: CASSLAALGEQFF. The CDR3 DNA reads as TGTGCCAGCAGCTTAGCTGCCCTCGGTGAGCAGTTCTTC.

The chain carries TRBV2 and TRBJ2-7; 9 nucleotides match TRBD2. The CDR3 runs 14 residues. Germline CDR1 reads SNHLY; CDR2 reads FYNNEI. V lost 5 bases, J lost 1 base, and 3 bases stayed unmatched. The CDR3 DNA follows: TGTGCCAGCAGTAGCGGGGGGCTTTCCTACGAGCAGTACTTC. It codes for CASSSGGLSYEQYF. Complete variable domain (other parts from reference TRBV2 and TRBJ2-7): EPEVTQTPSHQVTQMGQEVILRCVPISNHLYFYWYRQILGQKVEFLVSFYNNEISEKSEIFDDQFSVERPDGSNFTLKIRSTKLEDSAMYFCASSSGGLSYEQYFGPGTRLTVT.

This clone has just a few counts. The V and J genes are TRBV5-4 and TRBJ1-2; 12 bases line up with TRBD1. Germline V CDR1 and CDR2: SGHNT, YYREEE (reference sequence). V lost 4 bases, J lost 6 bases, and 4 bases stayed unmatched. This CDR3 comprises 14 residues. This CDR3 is CASSTGQGANGYTF. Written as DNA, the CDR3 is TGTGCCAGCAGCACGGGACAGGGGGCGAATGGCTACACCTTC.

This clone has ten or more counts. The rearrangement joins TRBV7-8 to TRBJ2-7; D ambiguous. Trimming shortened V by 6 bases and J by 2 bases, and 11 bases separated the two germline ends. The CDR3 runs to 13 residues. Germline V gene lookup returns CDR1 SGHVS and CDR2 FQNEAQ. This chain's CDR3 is CASRADTTYEQYF. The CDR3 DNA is TGTGCCAGCAGAGCAGACACGACCTACGAGCAGTACTTC.

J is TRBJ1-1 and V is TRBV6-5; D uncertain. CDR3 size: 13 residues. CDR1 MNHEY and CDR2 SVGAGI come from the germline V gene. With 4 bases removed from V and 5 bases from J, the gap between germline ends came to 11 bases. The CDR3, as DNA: TGTGCCAGCAGTTCGACAATTACGACTGAAGCTTTCTTT. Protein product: CASSSTITTEAFF.

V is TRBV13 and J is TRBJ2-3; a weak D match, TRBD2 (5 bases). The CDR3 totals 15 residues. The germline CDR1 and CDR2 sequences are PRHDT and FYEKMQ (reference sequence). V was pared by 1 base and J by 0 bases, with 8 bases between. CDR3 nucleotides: TGTGCCAGCAGCTTAGCGGGAACTAGCACAGATACGCAGTATTTT. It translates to CASSLAGTSTDTQYF.

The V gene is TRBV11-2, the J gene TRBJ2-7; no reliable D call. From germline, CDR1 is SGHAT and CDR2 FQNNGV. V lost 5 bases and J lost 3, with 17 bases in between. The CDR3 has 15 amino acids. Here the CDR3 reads CASSHHMGTDYEQYF. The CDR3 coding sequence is TGTGCCAGCAGCCACCACATGGGCACCGACTACGAGCAGTACTTC.

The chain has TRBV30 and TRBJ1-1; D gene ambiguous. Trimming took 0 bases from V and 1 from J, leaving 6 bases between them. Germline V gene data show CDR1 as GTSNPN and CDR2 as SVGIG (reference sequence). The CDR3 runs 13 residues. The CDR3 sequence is CAWSVQENTEAFF. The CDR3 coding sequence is TGTGCCTGGAGTGTGCAGGAGAACACTGAAGCTTTCTTT.